A single sample gave rise to the 5 T cell receptor beta chains below, sequenced in a study of blood T cell repertoires in COVID-19. Measured with immunoSEQ multiplex PCR; TCRdb has only the in-frame clones, and not every one. This sample has approximately 73,000 clones, with about nine tenths found just once. Specimen: peripheral blood. Every receptor here comes from a woman aged 60-70 years with acute or convalescent COVID-19.

The rearrangement links TRBV5-4 to TRBJ2-3; TRBD2 matches at 13 bases. J was trimmed by 3 bases and V by 0 bases; bases with no gene match: 4. The CDR3 consists of 17 residues. Germline CDR1 and CDR2: SGHNT and YYREEE (reference sequence). The CDR3 loop reads CASSLAGLAGKTDTQYF. The CDR3 coding sequence is TGTGCCAGCAGCTTGGCGGGACTAGCGGGGAAAACAGATACGCAGTATTTT.

V gene TRBV19 combines with J gene TRBJ2-7, with TRBD2 as a possible D gene (6 bases). The germline V gene encodes CDR1 LNHDA and CDR2 SQIVND (reference sequence). V was cut by 5 bases and J by 2 bases, with 13 bases left in between. The CDR3 totals 14 residues. The CDR3: CASSWGSGTYEQYF. DNA for the CDR3: TGTGCCAGTAGTTGGGGTAGCGGCACCTACGAGCAGTACTTC.

This clone has only one observation. The gene calls are TRBV7-9 and TRBJ2-7; D is unresolved. CDR3 length: 13 amino acids. V lost 5 bases and J 3 bases, leaving 11 bases between the germline ends. Germline V gives CDR1 SEHNR, CDR2 FQNEAQ (reference sequence). The CDR3 DNA is TGTGCCAGCAGCCATAGAGAGAGCTACGAGCAGTACTTC. The encoded protein is CASSHRESYEQYF.

A single count supports this clone. V is TRBV6-5 and J is TRBJ2-7; tentative D call: TRBD1 (6 bases). CDR1 and CDR2 from the germline V gene are MNHEY and SVGAGI. The V end lost 2 bases, the J end lost 2 bases, and 10 bases lay between the germline ends. The CDR3 spans 14 residues. CDR3 DNA sequence: TGTGCCAGCAGTTACGGCAGGGGAACCTACGAGCAGTACTTC. Translated, it gives CASSYGRGTYEQYF.

This rearrangement joins TRBV10-1 to TRBJ2-3, with D perhaps matching TRBD1 (6 bases). V was pared by 4 bases and J by 3 bases, with 11 bases between. The CDR3 has 14 amino acids. Germline CDR1 WNHNN, CDR2 SYGVQD (reference sequence). In DNA form, the CDR3 reads TGCGCCAGCAGTGGCAGGGGTGGGACAGATACGCAGTATTTT. As protein: CASSGRGGTDTQYF.